This T cell receptor (beta chain) was observed in a study of cytomegalovirus exposure and HLA in healthy donors. Germline V lookup: CDR1 MDHEN, CDR2 SYDVKM. The CDR3 has 14 amino acids. V was cut by 8 bases and J by 3 bases, with 16 bases left in between. PCR used 60 Vbeta primers and 13 Jbeta primers. Per the original data handling: In a later analysis, of tens of millions of unique beta chains, roughly 11 million appeared in at least two donors. The repertoire was sequenced with immunoSEQ multiplex PCR; TCRdb's copy has only in-frame clones and lacks some. D and trimming were read from the DNA, whereas the V and J calls and clone size are those reported in that table. Found here are more than 95,000 clones, 70% to 80% of them singletons; the top ten hold roughly 4.5%.

This TCR was sampled from a man aged 50 to 59 in good health and CMV-seropositive. This chain uses TRBV28 with TRBJ1-1; D possibly corresponds to TRBD1 (6 bases). Input material: PBMCs. This CDR3 reads CASQSQGSDTEAFF. CDR3 nucleotide sequence: TGTGCCAGCCAATCCCAGGGGTCGGACACTGAAGCTTTCTTT.